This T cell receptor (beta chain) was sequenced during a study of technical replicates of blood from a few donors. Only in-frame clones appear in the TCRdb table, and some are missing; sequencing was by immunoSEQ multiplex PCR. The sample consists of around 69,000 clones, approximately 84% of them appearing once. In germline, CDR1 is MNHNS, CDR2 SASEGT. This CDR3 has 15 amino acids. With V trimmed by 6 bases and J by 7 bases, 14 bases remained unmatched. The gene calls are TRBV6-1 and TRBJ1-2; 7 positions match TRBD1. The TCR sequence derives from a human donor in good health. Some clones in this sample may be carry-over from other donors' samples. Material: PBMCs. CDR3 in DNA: TGTGCCAGCAGCCCAAGCCAGGGGGGCAGCGGTGGCTACACCTTC. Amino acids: CASSPSQGGSGGYTF.